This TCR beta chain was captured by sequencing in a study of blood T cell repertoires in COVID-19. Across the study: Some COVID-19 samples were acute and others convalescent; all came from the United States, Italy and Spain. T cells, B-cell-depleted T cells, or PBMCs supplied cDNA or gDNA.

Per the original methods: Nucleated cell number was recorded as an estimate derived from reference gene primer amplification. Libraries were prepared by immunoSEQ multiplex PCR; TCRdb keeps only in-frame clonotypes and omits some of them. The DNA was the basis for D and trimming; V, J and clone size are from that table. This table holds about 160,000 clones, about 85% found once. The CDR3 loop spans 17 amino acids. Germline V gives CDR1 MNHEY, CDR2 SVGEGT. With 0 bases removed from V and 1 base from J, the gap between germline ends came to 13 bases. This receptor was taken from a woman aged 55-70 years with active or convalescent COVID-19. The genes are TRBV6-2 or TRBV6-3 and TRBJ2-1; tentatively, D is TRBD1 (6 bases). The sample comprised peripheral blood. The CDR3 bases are TGTGCCAGCAGTTACTCTATCAGGGGCTCTTCCTACAATGAGCAGTTCTTC. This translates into CASSYSIRGSSYNEQFF.